The 20 T cell receptor beta chains given below trace back to one sample, sequenced in a study of identical twins. TCRdb analysed the 5' RACE reads with MiXCR anew, one entry per CDR3 protein. The repertoire holds 270,000 or so distinct CDR3 sequences, roughly 8.7% seen once, with 2.5% to 3.5% in the top ten. The same specimen was also included in a second study, on yellow fever vaccine responses in identical twins.

Sample: CD8+ T cells sorted from blood. Source of these receptors: a woman aged 18 to 35 in good health.

The CDR3 spells CASSLEGFDVQETQYF. The CDR3 nucleotides read TGTGCCAGCAGCTTGGAAGGGTTTGACGTTCAAGAGACCCAGTACTTC. V is TRBV5-5 and J is TRBJ2-5; no firm D call. Trimming took 0 bases from V and 2 from J, leaving 14 bases between them. Germline V gene data show CDR1 as SGHKS and CDR2 as YYEKEE (reference sequence). CDR3 length: 16 residues.

The chain is built from TRBV3-1 and TRBJ2-1; D is perhaps TRBD2 (5 bases). The CDR3 totals 16 residues. The ends were cut back, 4 bases at V and 6 bases at J, with 19 bases in the middle. CDR1 and CDR2 (germline): LGHDT, YNNKEL (reference sequence). The chain's CDR3 is CASSLPGVASGNEQFF. CDR3 DNA sequence: TGTGCCAGCAGCCTCCCCGGGGTAGCATCAGGCAATGAGCAGTTCTTC.

This clonotype turned up a few times. The chain carries TRBV4-3 and TRBJ2-2, with 11 bases fitting TRBD2. This CDR3 spans 18 amino acids. V was clipped by 0 bases and J by 1 base; unmatched bases: 4. The germline CDR1 and CDR2 sequences are LGHNA and YSLEER. The chain's CDR3 is CASSQDVTSGGNTGELFF. CDR3 nucleotides: TGCGCCAGCAGCCAAGATGTAACTAGCGGGGGGAACACCGGGGAGCTGTTTTTT.

This clonotype has a handful of counts. The rearrangement links TRBV7-6 to TRBJ2-1; 7 nucleotides line up with TRBD1. V lost 8 bases and J lost 6; bases outside the gene matches: 10. The germline V gene encodes CDR1 SGHVS and CDR2 FNYEAQ. This CDR3 has 14 residues. The CDR3 loop reads CASAGTENANEQFF. CDR3 sequence (DNA): TGTGCCAGCGCCGGGACAGAGAACGCCAATGAGCAGTTCTTC.

This clonotype was detected a few times. The chain links TRBV20-1 to TRBJ2-7, with a possible D match to TRBD2 (6 bases). The CDR3 contains 15 residues. V lost 0 bases and J 3 bases, leaving 15 bases between the germline ends. In germline, CDR1 is DFQATT, CDR2 SNEGSKA (reference sequence). As DNA, the CDR3 is TGCAGTGCTAGAGATCTGGTAGCGGACATCTACGAGCAGTACTTC. This encodes CSARDLVADIYEQYF.

J is TRBJ2-1 and V is TRBV7-9, with D uncertain. CDR1 is SEHNR, CDR2 FQNEAQ, per germline (reference sequence). The CDR3 length is 17 residues. Trimming shortened V by 1 base and J by 2 bases, and 15 bases separated the two germline ends. CDR3 protein: CASSLGLVGFPYNEQFF. CDR3 coding DNA: TGTGCCAGCAGCTTAGGGCTAGTCGGGTTCCCCTACAATGAGCAGTTCTTC.

This clonotype appeared a few times. The rearrangement joins TRBV11-1 to TRBJ2-2; 8 bases are a match to TRBD2. The trim removed 6 bases at V and 1 base at J, leaving 13 bases unmatched. The CDR3 is made up of 18 amino acids. CDR1 SGHAT and CDR2 FQDESV come from the germline V gene (reference sequence). Here the CDR3 DNA reads TGTGCCAGCAGTTTTCTAACGGCGGGACTAGAGAACACCGGGGAGCTGTTTTTT. Its protein product is CASSFLTAGLENTGELFF.

This chain connects TRBV21-1 to TRBJ2-4; TRBD2 is taken as the D call from the table, unchecked against the DNA. TRBV21-1 is shown as a pseudogene. This CDR3 comprises 18 residues. The CDR3 here is CASTLPPRDDRAKNIQYF. For the CDR3, the DNA is TGTGCCAGCACCCTCCCTCCGCGGGACGACAGGGCCAAAAACATTCAGTACTTC.

V usage is TRBV4-1 and J usage is TRBJ2-1, with TRBD2 matching over 9 bases. V shed 4 bases, J shed 7 bases, and the junction held 8 bases outside the gene matches. The germline V gene has CDR1 MGHRA and CDR2 YSYEKL. This CDR3 is 15 amino acids long. This CDR3 reads CASSLNSGRGNEQFF. CDR3 DNA sequence: TGCGCCAGCAGCCTTAATAGCGGGAGAGGGAATGAGCAGTTCTTC.

This clonotype was found a few times. The chain uses TRBV7-9 and TRBJ2-7; tentative D call: TRBD2 (6 bases). Germline V gene lookup returns CDR1 SEHNR and CDR2 FQNEAQ (reference sequence). CDR3 length equals 14 residues. The ends were cut back, 1 base at V and 5 bases at J, with 12 bases in the middle. In DNA, the CDR3 is TGTGCCAGCAGCTTAGGCGGGACGTTCGACGAGCAGTACTTC. Translating it yields CASSLGGTFDEQYF.

This clonotype has just a few counts. The chain links TRBV6-2 or TRBV6-3 to TRBJ2-5; the match to TRBD2 covers 7 bases. The CDR3 is made up of 15 amino acids. Losses at the gene ends were 5 bases for V and 1 base for J; bases not matched to a gene: 7. CDR1 and CDR2 (germline): MNHEY, SVGEGT. CDR3 DNA: TGTGCCAGCAGTATCAAGAGGACTAGCCAAGAGACCCAGTACTTC. This codes for CASSIKRTSQETQYF.

The chain recombines TRBV6-5 with TRBJ2-3; possibly TRBD2 for D (6 bases). Trimming left V 0 bases short and J 2 bases short, with 9 bases between. The CDR3 runs to 15 residues. Germline V CDR1 and CDR2: MNHEY, SVGAGI. CDR3 in DNA: TGTGCCAGCAGTTACTCGGGACTCCCCACAGATACGCAGTATTTT. This encodes CASSYSGLPTDTQYF.

This clonotype was found a few times. The rearrangement uses TRBV20-1 and TRBJ2-7, with a weak D call TRBD1 (6 bases). CDR3 length equals 15 residues. Germline-derived CDR1 and CDR2 are DFQATT and SNEGSKA (reference sequence). V lost 3 bases and J lost 2, with 17 bases in between. CDR3 DNA sequence: TGCAGTGCTAGGGGTTACCGGGACACCACCTACGAGCAGTACTTC. Translation: CSARGYRDTTYEQYF.

This clonotype appeared a few times. The chain uses TRBV5-5 and TRBJ2-7, with D possibly matching TRBD1 (6 bases). V lost 4 bases to trimming and J lost 3 bases, with 17 bases between them. CDR1 is SGHKS and CDR2 is YYEKEE in the germline V gene (reference sequence). The CDR3 has 15 residues. CDR3 bases: TGTGCCAGCAGCCGAGACAGGTTGTGGGACTACGAGCAGTACTTC. Residues: CASSRDRLWDYEQYF.

This clonotype was seen more than once but under ten times. V is TRBV7-9 and J is TRBJ2-2; 12 bases agree with TRBD1. V dropped 3 bases and J dropped 8; count of bases not matched to a gene: 7. Germline assignment: CDR1 SEHNR and CDR2 FQNEAQ (reference sequence). CDR3 length equals 16 residues. The CDR3, as DNA: TGTGCCAGCAGCTTTCCGGGACAGGGGGCATGGGGGGAGCTGTTTTTT. This codes for CASSFPGQGAWGELFF.

This clonotype was counted many times. This chain joins TRBV24-1 and TRBJ2-1, with 8 nucleotides matching TRBD1. From germline, CDR1 is KGHDR and CDR2 SFDVKD. This CDR3 is built from 12 residues. V lost 9 bases and J lost 8; bases outside the gene matches: 5. This chain's CDR3 is CATLGQDDEQFF. DNA for the CDR3: TGTGCCACCCTGGGACAGGACGATGAGCAGTTCTTC.

V usage is TRBV29-1 and J usage is TRBJ2-2; D possibly corresponds to TRBD1 (6 bases). Trimming stripped 6 bases from V and 0 bases from J, with 8 bases between. Looked up from germline, CDR1 is SQVTM and CDR2 is ANQGSEA. The CDR3 runs to 13 residues. The CDR3 region is CSVTGPNTGELFF. Written as DNA, the CDR3 is TGCAGCGTGACAGGACCGAACACCGGGGAGCTGTTTTTT.

This clonotype was found a few times. The V gene is TRBV3-1, the J gene TRBJ2-7; TRBD1 is a possible D gene (5 bases). V was shortened by 0 bases and J by 5 bases, with 20 bases between the two germline ends. The germline V gene has CDR1 LGHDT and CDR2 YNNKEL (reference sequence). This CDR3 region has 17 residues. CDR3 sequence reads: CASSQDLLGPPQDEQYF. CDR3 in DNA: TGTGCCAGCAGCCAAGATCTGTTGGGGCCGCCCCAGGACGAGCAGTACTTC.

The J gene is TRBJ2-1, the V gene TRBV7-9, with D possibly being TRBD1 or TRBD2 (5 bases each). The germline CDR1 and CDR2 sequences are SEHNR and FQNEAQ (reference sequence). CDR3 size: 15 residues. V lost 5 bases and J 7 bases, leaving 18 bases between the germline ends. CDR3 loop: CASSIVGERNNEQFF. CDR3 DNA sequence: TGTGCCAGCAGCATCGTGGGGGAAAGGAATAATGAGCAGTTCTTC.

V gene TRBV14 combines with J gene TRBJ2-5; 8 bases match TRBD1. The CDR3 runs 15 residues. Trimming removed 4 bases from V and 5 bases from J; junction bases left unmatched: 9. The germline V gene has CDR1 SGHDN and CDR2 FVKESK. In DNA form, the CDR3 reads TGTGCCAGCAGCCTTGGACAGGGCGGGAAGGAGACCCAGTACTTC. It is translated as CASSLGQGGKETQYF.